One sample yielded the 14 T cell receptor beta chains listed below, sequenced in a study of shared clonotypes between healthy human individuals. Terminally differentiated effector memory CD45RA+ cells were excluded from the naive CD8 cells, which were CD45RO-negative and positively selected for CCR7. Profiling relied on immunoSEQ multiplex PCR, and the TCRdb table lists in-frame clones only, not all of them. The sample contains just over 2,000,000 clones, approximately 95% of which appear only once. The sample consisted of naive CD8+ T cells sorted from blood. Source of these receptors: a man between 18 and 35 years old in good health.

Points on this clone: Other DNA sequences in this specimen translate into the identical CDR3. V and J are TRBV28 and TRBJ2-5, with TRBD2 identical over 10 bases. This CDR3 is built from 16 residues. V lost 3 bases and J lost 2; bases outside the gene matches: 6. Per the germline V gene, CDR1 is MDHEN and CDR2 is SYDVKM. CDR3 DNA: TGTGCCAGCAGTTTGGGGTTAGCGGGGGGTCAAGAGACCCAGTACTTC. Translation gives CASSLGLAGGQETQYF.

The gene calls are TRBV4-1 and TRBJ2-7; 11 bases align to TRBD2. This CDR3 is built from 17 residues. J lost 2 bases, V lost 3 bases, and 9 bases had no gene match. CDR1 is MGHRA, CDR2 YSYEKL, per germline. The CDR3 here is CASSQEVLAGGTYEQYF. The CDR3 bases are TGCGCCAGCAGCCAGGAGGTTCTAGCGGGGGGAACCTACGAGCAGTACTTC.

The chain links TRBV5-6 to TRBJ2-1; 7 bases are shared with TRBD2. J lost 4 bases, V lost 4 bases, and 8 bases had no gene match. The CDR3 covers 15 residues. CDR1 SGHDT and CDR2 YYEEEE come from the germline V gene. The CDR3, as DNA: TGTGCCAGCAGCCTGCAGGGAGGGATATACAATGAGCAGTTCTTC. It codes for CASSLQGGIYNEQFF.

The chain carries TRBV6-5 and TRBJ2-5; 7 bases match TRBD2. This CDR3 comprises 15 residues. Unmatched junction bases numbered 7, after V lost 4 bases and J lost 2 bases. Germline CDR1 MNHEY, CDR2 SVGAGI. CDR3 loop: CASSLGGGHQETQYF. CDR3 coding DNA: TGTGCCAGCAGTTTGGGGGGAGGGCATCAAGAGACCCAGTACTTC.

V gene TRBV6-5 combines with J gene TRBJ1-1; no definite D call. The germline CDR1 and CDR2 sequences are MNHEY and SVGAGI. The CDR3 runs to 14 residues. Trimming cost V 2 bases and J 2 bases, with 9 bases left between them. The CDR3 bases are TGTGCCAGCAGTTACATCGACGGAAACACTGAAGCTTTCTTT. Translating gives CASSYIDGNTEAFF.

This chain connects TRBV4-1 to TRBJ2-1; 8 bases are shared with TRBD2. The CDR3 sequence is 16 residues long. Trimming at V came to 0 bases and at J to 3 bases, leaving 4 bases not matched to a gene. Germline V lookup: CDR1 MGHRA, CDR2 YSYEKL. The CDR3 DNA is TGCGCCAGCAGCCAAGACGGGGGGGGACTCTACAATGAGCAGTTCTTC. It specifies CASSQDGGGLYNEQFF.

This clone was recorded a few times. The rearrangement joins TRBV7-9 to TRBJ1-1; a possible D gene is TRBD1 (5 bases). V was clipped by 3 bases and J by 5 bases, with 13 bases between them. This CDR3 is 14 amino acids long. Germline loops: CDR1 SEHNR, CDR2 FQNEAQ (reference sequence). The CDR3 bases are TGTGCCAGCAGCTTCGAAGGGGTGGGGACTGAAGCTTTCTTT. Translated: CASSFEGVGTEAFF.

Of note for this clone: Other DNA sequences in this specimen translate into the identical CDR3. The genes are TRBV6-5 and TRBJ1-5, with D possibly being TRBD1 (5 bases). Germline V gene lookup returns CDR1 MNHEY and CDR2 SVGAGI. Trimming removed 6 bases from V and 0 bases from J, with 12 bases in between. There are 15 residues in the CDR3. CDR3 sequence: CASSPDSYSNQPQHF. The CDR3 coding sequence is TGTGCCAGCAGCCCCGACAGCTATAGCAATCAGCCCCAGCATTTT.

V is TRBV7-2 and J is TRBJ2-3, with 8 bases aligning to TRBD1. CDR1 and CDR2 (germline): SGHTA, FQGNSA. The CDR3 is made up of 17 amino acids. The trim removed 5 bases at V and 2 bases at J, leaving 12 bases unmatched. The chain's CDR3 is CASSPAGTGHLTDTQYF. Written as DNA, the CDR3 is TGTGCCAGCAGCCCCGCCGGGACAGGACATCTCACAGATACGCAGTATTTT.

The rearrangement joins TRBV7-6 to TRBJ1-6; 8 bases map to TRBD1. The CDR3 has 15 residues. Germline CDR1 SGHVS, CDR2 FNYEAQ. The junction had 4 bases not matched to a gene; V was cut back by 3 bases and J by 6 bases. The CDR3 nucleotides read TGTGCCAGCAGCTTGACGACAGGGGCTAATTCACCCCTCCACTTT. Translation gives CASSLTTGANSPLHF. The full variable domain, with the rest looked up from reference TRBV7-6 and TRBJ1-6, is GAGVSQSPRYKVTKRGQDVALRCDPISGHVSLYWYRQALGQGPEFLTYFNYEAQQDKSGLPNDRFSAERPEGSISTLTIQRTEQRDSAMYRCASSLTTGANSPLHFGNGTRLTVT.

V and J are TRBV9 and TRBJ1-2; D is unclear. The CDR3 is 15 residues long. V was shortened by 4 bases and J by 5 bases, with 18 bases between the two germline ends. Germline assignment: CDR1 SGDLS and CDR2 YYNGEE. The CDR3 spells CASSPTAGPGYGYTF. CDR3 sequence (DNA): TGTGCCAGCAGCCCGACTGCCGGACCTGGGTATGGCTACACCTTC.

The V call is TRBV28, the J call TRBJ1-6; the D is unclear. The CDR3 consists of 17 residues. Germline CDR1 reads MDHEN; CDR2 reads SYDVKM. Trimming took off 2 bases at V and 8 bases at J, with 19 bases between the two ends. This chain's CDR3 is CASSLALGRAMDSPLHF. CDR3 coding DNA: TGTGCCAGCAGTTTAGCTTTAGGGAGGGCTATGGATTCACCCCTCCACTTT.

Only one count was recorded for this clone. The chain couples TRBV10-2 to TRBJ2-2, with unresolved D. Germline values: CDR1 WSHSY, CDR2 SAAADI. This CDR3 spans 15 amino acids. V was pared by 4 bases and J by 3 bases, with 12 bases between. This CDR3 reads CASSGLGQDTGELFF. For the CDR3, the DNA is TGCGCCAGCAGTGGGCTAGGTCAGGACACCGGGGAGCTGTTTTTT.

The genes are TRBV5-4 and TRBJ2-1; TRBD1 matches at 9 bases. There are 12 residues in the CDR3. The germline V gene encodes CDR1 SGHNT and CDR2 YYREEE (reference sequence). Trimming at V came to 5 bases and at J to 10 bases, leaving 4 bases not matched to a gene. CDR3 sequence: CASRQGAGEQFF. CDR3 DNA sequence: TGTGCCAGCAGACAGGGGGCAGGGGAGCAGTTCTTC.